The entry below describes one T cell receptor (beta chain). This record belongs to a study of shared clonotypes between healthy human individuals. The germline V and J ends were trimmed by 4 bases and 0 bases, with 10 bases remaining between them. Germline-derived CDR1 and CDR2 are MNHNY and SVGAGI (reference sequence). CDR3 length equals 15 residues. Generated by immunoSEQ multiplex PCR, the TCRdb table keeps only in-frame clones and is missing some. The sample consists of 2 million to 3 million clones, approximately 90% of them appearing once. The sequence came from a young man in good health. This chain uses TRBV6-6 with TRBJ1-3; D is undetermined. The material sequenced was naive CD4+ T cells sorted from blood. Regarding subset: CD45RA+ positively selected. The CDR3 sequence: CASSSGSHSGNTIYF. As DNA, the CDR3 is TGTGCCAGCAGTTCCGGGTCGCACTCTGGAAACACCATATATTTT.